The next 17 T cell receptor beta chains were all read from a single sample in a study of T cells in Graves' hyperthyroidism and ophthalmopathy. RNA transcripts provided the source from which TCR beta CDR3 regions were amplified. An initial round of RT-PCR targeting the TCR CDR3 relied on the HTBI primer set. Each CDR3 protein is one row after TCRdb ran MiXCR on the multiplex PCR reads. The sample contains 500,000 to 650,000 distinct CDR3 sequences, 46% of which appear only once. Sample: peripheral blood or thyroid tissue (not recorded which). The receptors stem from an adult woman with Graves' disease, either hyperthyroidism or ophthalmopathy (not recorded which).

The sample holds many counts of this clonotype. V is TRBV5-1 and J is TRBJ1-1; 7 nucleotides match TRBD1. Germline assignment: CDR1 SGHRS and CDR2 YFSETQ. The CDR3 contains 15 residues. J lost 1 base, V lost 4 bases, and 7 bases had no gene match. CDR3 region: CASSPGGQTNTEAFF. Written as DNA, the CDR3 is TGCGCCAGCAGCCCGGGGGGACAGACGAACACTGAAGCTTTCTTT.

This clonotype was seen only once. This chain connects TRBV7-2 to TRBJ2-2; D might be TRBD2 (6 bases). Per the germline V gene, CDR1 is SGHTA and CDR2 is FQGNSA. The CDR3 covers 14 residues. V was clipped by 5 bases and J by 3 bases, with 10 bases between them. For the CDR3, the DNA is TGTGCCAGCAGCGGGGGGACTTACACCGGGGAGCTGTTTTTT. As protein: CASSGGTYTGELFF. The full variable domain, in which reference TRBV7-2 and TRBJ2-2 provide the parts outside the CDR3, is GAGVSQSPSNKVTEKGKDVELRCDPISGHTALYWYRQSLGQGLEFLIYFQGNSAPDKSGLPSDRFSAERTGGSVSTLTIQRTQQEDSAVYLCASSGGTYTGELFFGEGSRLTVL.

This clonotype has a count of ten or more. The chain combines TRBV7-9 with TRBJ1-1, with a weak D call TRBD1 (5 bases). The CDR3 sequence is 19 residues long. CDR1 and CDR2 from the germline V gene are SEHNR and FQNEAQ (reference sequence). Trimming shortened V by 1 base and J by 9 bases, and 30 bases separated the two germline ends. For the CDR3, the DNA is TGTGCCAGCAGCTTAGTTTTTGGACAAGTTGGCAATCGAACACTGAAAGCTTTCTTT. Translated: CASSLVFGQVGNRTLKAFF.

The genes are TRBV20-1 and TRBJ2-5; D not certain. V lost 0 bases to trimming and J lost 9 bases, with 17 bases between them. Germline V gene lookup returns CDR1 DFQATT and CDR2 SNEGSKA (reference sequence). This CDR3 has 14 residues. The CDR3 DNA reads as TGCAGTGCTAGAGACGCCGGGTGGGATCAGCCCCAGTACTTC. Protein: CSARDAGWDQPQYF.

The chain combines TRBV7-3 with TRBJ1-6; no firm D call. Germline assignment: CDR1 SGHTA and CDR2 FQGTGA. V lost 5 bases and J 0 bases, leaving 8 bases between the germline ends. The CDR3 is made up of 15 amino acids. Here the CDR3 reads CASSPKSSYNSPLHF. Written as DNA, the CDR3 is TGTGCCAGCAGCCCCAAGTCCTCCTATAATTCACCCCTCCACTTT.

The sample holds a few counts of this clonotype. V usage is TRBV10-1 and J usage is TRBJ1-2; D might be TRBD1 (5 bases). This CDR3 is built from 12 residues. Germline V gene lookup returns CDR1 WNHNN and CDR2 SYGVQD (reference sequence). Trimming pared 5 bases from V and 9 bases from J, leaving 13 bases between. The CDR3: CASSPSGLCYTF. The CDR3 nucleotides read TGCGCCAGCAGTCCTTCGGGGCTTTGCTACACCTTC.

The sample holds a few counts of this clonotype. The rearrangement links TRBV20-1 to TRBJ2-7, with TRBD1 as a possible D gene (7 bases). Germline V gene sequence: CDR1 DFQATT, CDR2 SNEGSKA (reference sequence). This CDR3 is 18 amino acids long. Trimming stripped 3 bases from V and 2 bases from J, with 26 bases between. The CDR3 sequence is CSASGTQGGYVNPYEQYF. In DNA form, the CDR3 reads TGCAGTGCTAGTGGTACTCAGGGGGGCTACGTCAATCCCTACGAGCAGTACTTC.

The rearrangement uses TRBV20-1 and TRBJ1-6; TRBD1 aligns across 8 bases. This CDR3 is built from 13 residues. Germline V CDR1 and CDR2: DFQATT, SNEGSKA (reference sequence). The trim removed 5 bases at V and 10 bases at J, leaving 7 bases unmatched. CDR3 in DNA: TGCAGTGCTTGGACAGGGAGCGGGTCACCCCTCCACTTT. Amino acids: CSAWTGSGSPLHF.

The chain couples TRBV14 to TRBJ2-7; 12 nucleotides match TRBD2. V shed 2 bases and J 0 bases; nucleotides not matched to a gene: 5. The CDR3 sequence is 17 residues long. Germline CDR1 SGHDN, CDR2 FVKESK. The CDR3 nucleotides are TGTGCCAGCAGCCAAAGGACTAGCGGGACGAGCTCCTACGAGCAGTACTTC. It encodes CASSQRTSGTSSYEQYF.

The rearrangement joins TRBV20-1 to TRBJ1-1; D may be TRBD1 (5 bases). V gave up 0 bases and J gave up 8 bases, with 13 bases separating them. Germline V gene sequence: CDR1 DFQATT, CDR2 SNEGSKA (reference sequence). CDR3 length: 13 amino acids. CDR3 amino acids: CSAREWSQGEAFF. CDR3 nucleotides: TGCAGTGCTAGAGAGTGGAGTCAGGGAGAAGCTTTCTTT.

The table lists this clonotype with a few counts. V and J are TRBV18 and TRBJ2-5; D is ambiguous. This CDR3 comprises 15 residues. V was shortened by 5 bases and J by 4 bases, with 17 bases between the two germline ends. Germline-derived CDR1 and CDR2 are KGHSH and LQKENI. In DNA form, the CDR3 reads TGTGCCAGCTCAAAATACCACAGCGAGTTAGAGACCCAGTACTTC. Protein: CASSKYHSELETQYF.

J is TRBJ2-7 and V is TRBV18, with 7 bases identical to TRBD1. V lost 6 bases, J lost 3 bases, and 2 bases stayed unmatched. Germline-derived CDR1 and CDR2 are KGHSH and LQKENI. The CDR3 runs to 12 residues. The CDR3 nucleotides read TGTGCCAGCTCGGACAGGCTCTACGAGCAGTACTTC. Its translation is CASSDRLYEQYF.

This sequence joins TRBV15 and TRBJ1-5; D uncertain. The germline V gene encodes CDR1 LNHNV and CDR2 YYDKDF (reference sequence). The V end lost 1 base, the J end lost 6 bases, and 10 bases lay between the germline ends. This CDR3 has 14 residues. The CDR3 protein is CATSRVGVAQPQHF. In DNA, the CDR3 is TGTGCCACCAGCAGAGTTGGGGTGGCTCAGCCCCAGCATTTT. Together with reference TRBV15 and TRBJ1-5, the CDR3 gives the full variable domain: DAMVIQNPRYQVTQFGKPVTLSCSQTLNHNVMYWYQQKSSQAPKLLFHYYDKDFNNEADTPDNFQSRRPNTSFCFLDIRSPGLGDTAMYLCATSRVGVAQPQHFGDGTRLSIL.

This clonotype occurred once. The chain joins TRBV25-1 to TRBJ1-6; 12 bases are shared with TRBD1. The CDR3 length is 18 residues. CDR1 is MGHDK, CDR2 SYGVNS, per germline. CDR3 residues: CARDLGQGARLVDSPLHF. The DNA for the CDR3 is TGTGCTAGAGATCTGGGACAGGGGGCGCGATTGGTAGATTCACCCCTCCACTTT.

CDR3 region: CAISNPGQQFGGYTF. In DNA form, the CDR3 reads TGTGCCATCAGTAACCCGGGACAACAATTCGGCGGCTACACCTTC. This chain links TRBV10-3 with TRBJ1-2, with D maybe TRBD1 (6 bases). Germline values: CDR1 ENHRY, CDR2 SYGVKD. V lost 5 bases, J lost 8 bases, and 21 bases lay in between. The CDR3 sequence is 15 residues long.

The V gene is TRBV6-5, the J gene TRBJ2-2; 9 bases fit TRBD1. The germline CDR1 and CDR2 sequences are MNHEY and SVGAGI. CDR3 length equals 16 residues. V lost 7 bases, J lost 6 bases, and 12 bases stayed unmatched. The CDR3 coding sequence is TGTGCCAGCACTTTCGCAACCGGGACAGGGCCCGGGGAGCTGTTTTTT. This encodes CASTFATGTGPGELFF.

This rearrangement joins TRBV19 to TRBJ1-2; D uncertain. Between the trimmed V and J ends, which lost 4 bases and 4 bases, there was a span of 10 bases. CDR1 is LNHDA and CDR2 is SQIVND in the germline V gene (reference sequence). The CDR3 covers 13 residues. The CDR3 DNA follows: TGTGCCAGTAGTACGCAGACTGCCTATGGCTACACCTTC. It codes for CASSTQTAYGYTF.